This passage covers 25 T cell receptor beta chains from one sample sequenced in a study of T-cell reconstitution after alpha-beta-depleted transplantation in children. TCRbeta library construction was performed incorporating unique molecular identifiers. TCRdb passed the PCR reads through MiXCR, listing each CDR3 protein once. This sample carries some 190,000 distinct CDR3 sequences, roughly 11% of them seen once, and the ten largest clones take about 13%. The sample was PBMCs, taken before TCRalphabeta/CD19-depleted stem cell transplant. These receptors were obtained from a boy younger than 10 with acute myeloid leukemia, due to receive a stem cell transplant.

This clonotype has at least ten counts. The rearrangement links TRBV5-1 to TRBJ1-2; D gene uncertain. CDR1 SGHRS and CDR2 YFSETQ come from the germline V gene. The CDR3 runs 11 residues. Trimming removed 1 base from V and 5 bases from J, with 3 bases in between. CDR3 in amino acids: CASSLIYGYTF. The CDR3 DNA sequence: TGCGCCAGCAGCTTGATATATGGCTACACCTTC.

This clonotype was seen repeatedly, ten times or more. The chain uses TRBV12-3 or TRBV12-4 and TRBJ2-7; D call uncertain. The V and J ends lost 6 bases and 12 bases respectively, with 18 bases between them. The CDR3 totals 12 residues. The DNA of the CDR3 is TGTGCCAGCAGCCTCAGGCCGGAACGTAGGTACTTC. It specifies CASSLRPERRYF.

This clonotype was counted at least ten times. This chain uses TRBV6-5 with TRBJ2-1, with D possibly TRBD1 on 7 matching bases. Germline V lookup: CDR1 MNHEY, CDR2 SVGAGI. Trimming pared 6 bases from V and 9 bases from J, leaving 9 bases between. This CDR3 spans 11 amino acids. The CDR3 sequence is CASSQGGEQFF. DNA for the CDR3: TGTGCCAGCAGCCAGGGGGGTGAGCAGTTCTTC.

This clonotype was detected ten times or more. The rearrangement joins TRBV21-1 to TRBJ2-3. TRBV21-1 is designated a pseudogene. This CDR3 is 13 amino acids long. CDR3 in amino acids: CASSKKYTDTQYF. CDR3 in DNA: TGTGCCAGCAGCAAAAAGTACACAGATACGCAGTATTTT.

The chain joins TRBV12-3 or TRBV12-4 to TRBJ1-4; 8 nucleotides agree with TRBD1. The CDR3 is 14 amino acids. Losses at the gene ends were 6 bases for V and 8 bases for J; bases not matched to a gene: 8. This CDR3 reads CASSDGQGREKLFF. CDR3 coding DNA: TGTGCCAGCAGCGACGGACAGGGACGGGAAAAACTGTTTTTT.

The V and J genes are TRBV11-2 and TRBJ2-3; possibly TRBD2 for D (6 bases). CDR1 is SGHAT, CDR2 FQNNGV, per germline. Trimming removed 1 base at V and 3 bases at J, with 11 bases between. This CDR3 is 15 amino acids long. CDR3 protein: CASSLVGGTTDTQYF. The CDR3 coding sequence is TGTGCCAGCAGCTTAGTTGGCGGGACTACAGATACGCAGTATTTT.

This clonotype was observed at least ten times. V gene TRBV28 combines with J gene TRBJ1-3; 7 nucleotides match TRBD1. Germline CDR1 MDHEN, CDR2 SYDVKM. The CDR3 is made up of 20 amino acids. V was clipped by 3 bases and J by 0 bases; unmatched bases: 17. The CDR3 protein is CASSLSSPYRGPSSGNTIYF. The DNA of the CDR3 is TGTGCCAGCAGTTTGAGTAGCCCGTACAGGGGACCTTCCTCTGGAAACACCATATATTTT.

This clonotype was detected only a few times. The rearrangement links TRBV28 to TRBJ2-6; a weak D match, TRBD1 (6 bases). There are 19 residues in the CDR3. V was trimmed by 4 bases and J by 0 bases, leaving 19 bases between them. Germline values: CDR1 MDHEN, CDR2 SYDVKM. CDR3 loop: CASSSPTGQVPSGANVLTF. In nucleotides, the CDR3 is TGTGCCAGCAGTTCCCCGACAGGCCAGGTGCCCTCTGGGGCCAACGTCCTGACTTTC.

In this sample, this clonotype turned up many times. The chain has TRBV29-1 and TRBJ1-2; a possible D gene is TRBD1 (5 bases). This CDR3 is built from 12 residues. CDR1 is SQVTM and CDR2 is ANQGSEA in the germline V gene. Trimming left V 8 bases short and J 4 bases short, with 14 bases between. The CDR3 bases are TGCAGCTTGGGCAGGGTAGGCTATGGCTACACCTTC. It translates to CSLGRVGYGYTF. Full variable domain (outside the CDR3, taken from reference TRBV29-1 and TRBJ1-2): SAVISQKPSRDICQRGTSLTIQCQVDSQVTMMFWYRQQPGQSLTLIATANQGSEATYESGFVIDKFPISRPNLTFSTLTVSNMSPEDSSIYLCSLGRVGYGYTFGSGTRLTVV.

This clonotype was counted many times. This sequence joins TRBV7-2 and TRBJ2-7, with TRBD1 as a possible D gene (5 bases). Germline V gives CDR1 SGHTA, CDR2 FQGNSA. V was trimmed by 5 bases and J by 3 bases, leaving 14 bases between them. The CDR3 spans 14 residues. The CDR3 DNA reads as TGTGCCAGCAGCACTACCCCAGGGATCTACGAGCAGTACTTC. Amino acid sequence: CASSTTPGIYEQYF.

V is TRBV7-9 and J is TRBJ2-7; TRBD2 matches 12 bases. The CDR3 is 16 residues long. V was pared by 5 bases and J by 0 bases, with 5 bases of the junction left unmatched. Germline V gene sequence: CDR1 SEHNR, CDR2 FQNEAQ (reference sequence). This chain's CDR3 is CASSDPSGRGSYEQYF. The CDR3 DNA reads TGTGCCAGCAGCGATCCTAGCGGGAGGGGCTCCTACGAGCAGTACTTC. Full variable domain (remainder filled in from reference TRBV7-9 and TRBJ2-7): DTGVSQNPRHKITKRGQNVTFRCDPISEHNRLYWYRQTLGQGPEFLTYFQNEAQLEKSRLLSDRFSAERPKGSFSTLEIQRTEQGDSAMYLCASSDPSGRGSYEQYFGPGTRLTVT.

This clonotype has ten or more counts. The chain uses TRBV27 and TRBJ1-1; TRBD1 agrees at 9 bases. The CDR3 spans 13 residues. Germline values: CDR1 MNHEY, CDR2 SMNVEV (reference sequence). The trim removed 6 bases at V and 4 bases at J, leaving 3 bases unmatched. CDR3 sequence: CASRGQGPTEAFF. The DNA for the CDR3 is TGTGCCAGCAGAGGACAGGGGCCCACTGAAGCTTTCTTT.

The rearrangement uses TRBV11-2 and TRBJ1-4; tentative D call: TRBD1 (5 bases). The germline V gene has CDR1 SGHAT and CDR2 FQNNGV. This CDR3 spans 14 amino acids. V lost 5 bases and J lost 5, with 12 bases in between. CDR3 residues: CASSPFTGNEKLFF. As DNA, the CDR3 is TGTGCCAGCAGCCCATTCACAGGCAATGAAAAACTGTTTTTT. Supplemented by reference TRBV11-2 and TRBJ1-4, the full variable domain reads EAGVAQSPRYKIIEKRQSVAFWCNPISGHATLYWYQQILGQGPKLLIQFQNNGVVDDSQLPKDRFSAERLKGVDSTLKIQPAKLEDSAVYLCASSPFTGNEKLFFGSGTQLSVL.

This clonotype was seen ten or more times. V usage is TRBV7-2 and J usage is TRBJ2-1; 7 bases are shared with TRBD2. Germline V lookup: CDR1 SGHTA, CDR2 FQGNSA. The V gene end was trimmed by 3 bases and the J gene end by 1 base; junction bases not matched to a gene: 3. This CDR3 is built from 15 residues. CDR3 DNA: TGTGCCAGCAGCTTTTGGGGGGGTTCCTACAATGAGCAGTTCTTC. Its translation: CASSFWGGSYNEQFF.

This clonotype was counted many times. This sequence joins TRBV5-1 and TRBJ2-2; D possibly corresponds to TRBD2 (6 bases). The CDR3 spans 21 residues. The V gene's germline CDR1 is SGHRS and CDR2 YFSETQ. V was trimmed by 0 bases and J by 1 base, leaving 25 bases between them. The CDR3 DNA sequence: TGCGCCAGCAGCTTGGGGTGGAGCATCGGGAGCTCTTCGGAGAACACCGGGGAGCTGTTTTTT. This translates into CASSLGWSIGSSSENTGELFF. The variable domain in full, completed from reference TRBV5-1 and TRBJ2-2, reads KAGVTQTPRYLIKTRGQQVTLSCSPISGHRSVSWYQQTPGQGLQFLFEYFSETQRNKGNFPGRFSGRQFSNSRSEMNVSTLELGDSALYLCASSLGWSIGSSSENTGELFFGEGSRLTVL.

The chain joins TRBV28 to TRBJ2-7, with 7 nucleotides matching TRBD1. This CDR3 spans 13 amino acids. Germline V gene lookup returns CDR1 MDHEN and CDR2 SYDVKM. V lost 7 bases and J lost 4; bases outside the gene matches: 7. CDR3 nucleotide sequence: TGTGCCAGCATTGGCAGGGGGTGGTACGAGCAGTACTTC. This encodes CASIGRGWYEQYF.

This clonotype was found many times. The CDR3 sequence is CASSSGGAGANVLTF. The CDR3 DNA reads as TGTGCCAGCAGCTCAGGGGGCGCTGGGGCCAACGTCCTGACTTTC. This chain links TRBV28 with TRBJ2-6; 8 positions agree with TRBD1. Per the germline V gene, CDR1 is MDHEN and CDR2 is SYDVKM. The CDR3 totals 15 residues. Unmatched junction bases numbered 3, after V lost 6 bases and J lost 2 bases.

This clonotype has at least ten counts. CDR3 DNA sequence: TGTGCCAGCAGCTTAGTGTGGACTAGCGGGAGTTCCTACAATGAGCAGTTCTTC. Its translation: CASSLVWTSGSSYNEQFF. This rearrangement joins TRBV7-8 to TRBJ2-1; 13 bases fit TRBD2. V gave up 1 base and J gave up 1 base; unmatched junction bases: 4. The CDR3 extends over 18 amino acids. The V gene's germline CDR1 is SGHVS and CDR2 FQNEAQ.

This clonotype showed up many times. The rearrangement uses TRBV20-1 and TRBJ2-1; TRBD2 is a possible D gene (5 bases). The germline V and J ends were trimmed by 6 bases and 3 bases, with 15 bases remaining between them. The CDR3 extends over 14 amino acids. Germline loops: CDR1 DFQATT, CDR2 SNEGSKA (reference sequence). CDR3 residues: CSAARGFLYNEQFF. The DNA for the CDR3 is TGCAGTGCCGCGCGAGGGTTTCTCTACAATGAGCAGTTCTTC.

This clonotype was recorded many times. The chain is built from TRBV7-9 and TRBJ1-4, with no clear D. V lost 2 bases and J lost 6, with 7 bases in between. Germline V gene sequence: CDR1 SEHNR, CDR2 FQNEAQ (reference sequence). The CDR3 has 13 amino acids. The CDR3 loop reads CASSLNGDEKLFF. In DNA, the CDR3 is TGTGCCAGCAGCTTAAACGGGGATGAAAAACTGTTTTTT.

This clonotype appeared once. This may stem from a read error, because a much larger clone lies one nucleotide away. The gene calls are TRBV2 and TRBJ2-7, with TRBD2 identical over 12 bases. Looked up from germline, CDR1 is SNHLY and CDR2 is FYNNEI. This CDR3 region has 14 residues. The CDR3 sequence: CASRRGLAGYEQSF. DNA for the CDR3: TGTGCCAGCAGGAGGGGACTAGCGGGCTACGAGCAGTCCTTC.

This clonotype showed up many times. The rearrangement uses TRBV10-3 and TRBJ2-3, with D perhaps matching TRBD1 or TRBD2 (5 bases each). The CDR3 spans 13 residues. V dropped 10 bases and J dropped 6 bases, with 17 bases sitting between them. Germline assignment: CDR1 ENHRY and CDR2 SYGVKD. CDR3 protein: CATISEGRDTQYF. CDR3 bases: TGTGCCACCATATCTGAGGGGCGGGATACGCAGTATTTT.

This clonotype was seen a few times. V gene TRBV11-2 combines with J gene TRBJ2-7; D assignment may be TRBD1 or TRBD2 (5 bases each). V lost 3 bases and J 2 bases, leaving 8 bases between the germline ends. This CDR3 has 13 amino acids. Germline CDR1 reads SGHAT; CDR2 reads FQNNGV. The CDR3 reads CASSLGRAYEQYV. CDR3 DNA sequence: TGTGCCAGCAGCTTGGGGCGGGCCTACGAGCAGTACGTC.

This clonotype was seen many times. The CDR3 DNA reads TGCGCCAGCAGCCAAGATAGGGTACTAGCGGGCCCCGAGCAGTTCTTC. Translating gives CASSQDRVLAGPEQFF. J is TRBJ2-1 and V is TRBV4-1, with 9 bases aligning to TRBD2. The CDR3 totals 16 residues. Germline values: CDR1 MGHRA, CDR2 YSYEKL. V lost 0 bases and J lost 10; bases outside the gene matches: 10.

This clonotype was counted at least ten times. The chain is built from TRBV9 and TRBJ2-2; 7 bases are shared with TRBD1. The CDR3 has 16 residues. With V trimmed by 0 bases and J by 1 base, 3 bases remained unmatched. Germline CDR1 reads SGDLS; CDR2 reads YYNGEE. CDR3 region: CASSVAGTENTGELFF. The DNA of the CDR3 is TGTGCCAGCAGCGTAGCCGGGACAGAGAACACCGGGGAGCTGTTTTTT.